The following is a T cell receptor beta chain sequence with its context. Trimming cost V 7 bases and J 0 bases, with 13 bases left between them. The CDR3 has 16 amino acids. From germline, CDR1 is LNHDA and CDR2 SQIVND (reference sequence). This sample is drawn from a study of blood T cell repertoires in COVID-19. Across the whole study: Sources were T cells, B-cell-depleted T cells, or PBMCs; the material itself was cDNA or gDNA.

Data came from immunoSEQ multiplex PCR; TCRdb stores just in-frame clones and leaves some out. The profile shows approximately 190,000 clones, over 80% of them singletons. Allocation to cohorts depended on clinical history reported by the participants. It was within 2 weeks before study entry that exposed participants met a COVID-19 case. The chain couples TRBV19 to TRBJ2-6; D is undetermined. This TCR was sampled from a young woman who had been exposed to COVID-19. The sample was PBMCs or T cells enriched from blood (not recorded which). This chain's CDR3 is CASNEVSSSGANVLTF. The CDR3 DNA reads TGTGCCAGTAATGAGGTTTCCTCCTCTGGGGCCAACGTCCTGACTTTC.